This T cell receptor beta chain was documented in a study of T cells in tuberculosis. The V gene's germline CDR1 is SGHRS and CDR2 YFSETQ. The CDR3 has 14 amino acids. J lost 3 bases, V lost 1 base, and 4 bases had no gene match. This table comes from immunoSEQ multiplex PCR, and its TCRdb copy is limited to in-frame clones, with some not included. The sample contains some 60,000 clones, about 86% of which appear only once. This clone was observed once. Cells were sorted from thawed PBMC rested overnight and stained with GMM-loaded CD1B tetramer, viability dye and anti-CD3. CD1B tetramers were loaded with Rhodococcus equi-derived C32 glucose monomycolate.

This sequence was found in an adult woman with latent tuberculosis. The rearrangement links TRBV5-1 to TRBJ2-7; TRBD1 matches 7 bases. The sequenced sample was CD1b-GMM tetramer-negative cells sorted from PBMCs. This CDR3 reads CASSLRQGFYEQYF. The DNA of the CDR3 is TGCGCCAGCAGCTTGAGACAGGGTTTCTACGAGCAGTACTTC.